A selection of T cell receptor beta chains follows, all from one sample in a study of graft-versus-host responses after intestinal transplantation. TCRdb keeps only in-frame clones here, not all; method: immunoSEQ multiplex PCR. This table has around 39,000 clones, roughly 89% appearing once. The source material was PBMCs, sampled 260 to 270 days after transplant. These receptors all come from a human patient who received an intestinal transplant, so some T cells may come from the graft donor. The CDR3 runs from the conserved cysteine through the conserved F or W. The order of the fields is D gene, J gene, V gene, CDR3 length, clone size, CDR3 DNA, CDR3 protein. D genes are given only for firm matches. Only part of the rows carry a size: once, few, many, or a class if the clone is expanded.

D gene: TRBD2
J gene: TRBJ2-3
V gene: TRBV6-1
CDR3 length: 15
clone size: .
CDR3 DNA: TGTGCCAGCAGGGAAATAGCGGGGGGAGTAGATACGCAGTATTTT
CDR3 protein: CASREIAGGVDTQYF

D gene: .
J gene: TRBJ2-2
V gene: TRBV7-6
CDR3 length: 18
clone size: .
CDR3 DNA: TGTGCCAGCAGCTTATGGTTTAGGGGCGGAGAGAACACCGGGGAGCTGTTTTTT
CDR3 protein: CASSLWFRGGENTGELFF

D gene: .
J gene: TRBJ2-3
V gene: TRBV6-5
CDR3 length: 14
clone size: .
CDR3 DNA: TGTGCCAGCAGTCAGACTAGTAGCACAGATACGCAGTATTTT
CDR3 protein: CASSQTSSTDTQYF

D gene: .
J gene: TRBJ2-3
V gene: TRBV11-2
CDR3 length: 14
clone size: .
CDR3 DNA: TGTGCCAGCAGCTTAGGGGGTAGGGCAGATACGCAGTATTTT
CDR3 protein: CASSLGGRADTQYF

D gene: .
J gene: TRBJ2-5
V gene: TRBV4-1
CDR3 length: 15
clone size: .
CDR3 DNA: TGCGCCAGCAGCCAAGAGGGGCTGAGCCAAGAGACCCAGTACTTC
CDR3 protein: CASSQEGLSQETQYF

D gene: .
J gene: TRBJ1-2
V gene: TRBV16
CDR3 length: 12
clone size: .
CDR3 DNA: TGTGCCAGCAGCCAATCGGTCGGTGGCTACACCTTC
CDR3 protein: CASSQSVGGYTF

D gene: .
J gene: TRBJ2-5
V gene: TRBV28
CDR3 length: 11
clone size: .
CDR3 DNA: TGTGCCAGCAGTAAAAGGGAGACCCAGTACTTC
CDR3 protein: CASSKRETQYF

D gene: .
J gene: TRBJ2-5
V gene: TRBV6-6
CDR3 length: 14
clone size: .
CDR3 DNA: TGTGCCAGCAGTTACCGACCCGGGTTGGAGACCCAGTACTTC
CDR3 protein: CASSYRPGLETQYF

D gene: .
J gene: TRBJ2-6
V gene: TRBV4-1
CDR3 length: 14
clone size: .
CDR3 DNA: TGCGCCAGCGGGGAAACTCCTGGGGCCAACGTCCTGACTTTC
CDR3 protein: CASGETPGANVLTF

D gene: .
J gene: TRBJ1-1
V gene: TRBV5-1
CDR3 length: 13
clone size: .
CDR3 DNA: TGCGCCAGCAAAGGGGGGGAGAACACTGAAGCTTTCTTT
CDR3 protein: CASKGGENTEAFF

D gene: .
J gene: TRBJ1-1
V gene: TRBV4-1
CDR3 length: 13
clone size: .
CDR3 DNA: TGCGCCAGCAGCCAAGATTCAGGCACTGAAGCTTTCTTT
CDR3 protein: CASSQDSGTEAFF

D gene: .
J gene: TRBJ2-2
V gene: TRBV6-5
CDR3 length: 14
clone size: .
CDR3 DNA: TGTGCCAGCAGACGCCTTCAGGGGACCGGGGAGCTGTTTTTT
CDR3 protein: CASRRLQGTGELFF

D gene: .
J gene: TRBJ2-7
V gene: TRBV6-5
CDR3 length: 14
clone size: .
CDR3 DNA: TGTGCCAGCAGTCAGATAGATCGACGGGGCGAGCAGTACTTC
CDR3 protein: CASSQIDRRGEQYF

D gene: .
J gene: TRBJ2-5
V gene: TRBV7-2
CDR3 length: 11
clone size: .
CDR3 DNA: TGTGCCAGCAGCTTACAAGAGACCCAGTACTTC
CDR3 protein: CASSLQETQYF

D gene: .
J gene: TRBJ2-2
V gene: TRBV10-3
CDR3 length: 15
clone size: .
CDR3 DNA: TGTGCCATCGCTGACGGGGCCACCAACACCGGGGAGCTGTTTTTT
CDR3 protein: CAIADGATNTGELFF

D gene: .
J gene: TRBJ2-7
V gene: TRBV18
CDR3 length: 15
clone size: .
CDR3 DNA: TGTGCCAGCTCACCAGATGGGACGCCTTCCTACGAGCAGTACTTC
CDR3 protein: CASSPDGTPSYEQYF

D gene: .
J gene: TRBJ1-1
V gene: TRBV7-8
CDR3 length: 13
clone size: .
CDR3 DNA: TGTGCCAGCAGCCGGACACCCAACACTGAAGCTTTCTTT
CDR3 protein: CASSRTPNTEAFF

D gene: .
J gene: TRBJ2-5
V gene: TRBV7-8
CDR3 length: 15
clone size: .
CDR3 DNA: TGTGCCAGTCAGCTTAGGCCGGGACCCCAAGAGACCCAGTACTTC
CDR3 protein: CASQLRPGPQETQYF

D gene: .
J gene: TRBJ1-2
V gene: TRBV10-3
CDR3 length: 12
clone size: .
CDR3 DNA: TGTGCCATCTGGAGGGACGGCTATGGCTACACCTTC
CDR3 protein: CAIWRDGYGYTF

D gene: TRBD2
J gene: TRBJ2-3
V gene: TRBV9
CDR3 length: 16
clone size: .
CDR3 DNA: TGTGCCAGCAGCGTCAAAACCCTAGCGGGGGGGAAGACGCAGTATTTT
CDR3 protein: CASSVKTLAGGKTQYF

D gene: .
J gene: TRBJ1-4
V gene: TRBV11-2
CDR3 length: 13
clone size: .
CDR3 DNA: TGTGCCAGCAGCTCCGATACTTTGGAAAAACTGTTTTTT
CDR3 protein: CASSSDTLEKLFF

D gene: TRBD1
J gene: TRBJ1-1
V gene: TRBV6-5
CDR3 length: 13
clone size: few
CDR3 DNA: TGTGCCAGCAGGGGACAGGGGGCTCGTGAAGCTTTCTTT
CDR3 protein: CASRGQGAREAFF

D gene: .
J gene: TRBJ1-3
V gene: TRBV7-8
CDR3 length: 16
clone size: .
CDR3 DNA: TGTGCCAGCAGTCACTACTTAGGGCCCTCTGGAAACACCATATATTTT
CDR3 protein: CASSHYLGPSGNTIYF

D gene: .
J gene: TRBJ1-1
V gene: TRBV30
CDR3 length: 15
clone size: .
CDR3 DNA: TGTGCCTGGACCGTAATGGGATACGGGAACACTGAAGCTTTCTTT
CDR3 protein: CAWTVMGYGNTEAFF

D gene: .
J gene: TRBJ1-1
V gene: TRBV5-1
CDR3 length: 15
clone size: .
CDR3 DNA: TGCGCCAGCAGCTTAGGCTTTGCTAGAAGCACTGAAGCTTTCTTT
CDR3 protein: CASSLGFARSTEAFF

D gene: .
J gene: TRBJ2-5
V gene: TRBV6-4
CDR3 length: 13
clone size: .
CDR3 DNA: TGTGCCAGCAGCCTGACAGCTCAAGAGACCCAGTACTTC
CDR3 protein: CASSLTAQETQYF

D gene: .
J gene: TRBJ1-1
V gene: TRBV4-1
CDR3 length: 13
clone size: once
CDR3 DNA: TGCGCCAGCAGCCAAGAATACACTGCTGAAGCTTTCTTT
CDR3 protein: CASSQEYTAEAFF